These T cell receptor beta chains were read from a single sample in a study of blood T cell repertoires in COVID-19. Profiling relied on immunoSEQ multiplex PCR, and the TCRdb table lists in-frame clones only, not all of them. Of 30,000 to 35,000 clones listed, over 90% were seen once; the top ten hold about 5%. The sequencing input was peripheral blood. These receptors were obtained from a human donor in a cohort sampled during active COVID-19. Both conserved end residues are part of each CDR3. The order of the fields is clone size, D gene, V gene, J gene, CDR3 DNA, CDR3 protein. The D gene is left open where the match is weak. Only part of the rows carry a size: once, few, many, or a class if the clone is expanded.

>NA|NA|TRBV6-1|TRBJ1-3
TGTGCCAGCAGTGAAGCAGGGGGATTTGGAAACACCATATATTTT
CASSEAGGFGNTIYF
>NA|NA|TRBV24-1|TRBJ2-3
TGTGCCACCAGTGATTATTCCGGGGGTTCCACAGATACGCAGTATTTT
CATSDYSGGSTDTQYF
>NA|TRBD2|TRBV5-1|TRBJ2-1
TGCGCCAGCAGCTTGGGTAGCGGGCCCTCCGGCGGTGAGCAGTTCTTC
CASSLGSGPSGGEQFF
>NA|TRBD2|TRBV29-1|TRBJ2-1
TGCAGCGTAGGACTAGCGGGAGTCAATGAGCAGTTCTTC
CSVGLAGVNEQFF
>NA|NA|TRBV10-3|TRBJ1-3
TGTGCCATCAGTGAGTCCGGACACCAGTTCTTTGGAAACACCATATATTTT
CAISESGHQFFGNTIYF
>NA|TRBD1|TRBV9|TRBJ1-3
TGTGCCAGCAGCGTAGTTCCCGGGCCCGCGACAGGGGATGGGACCATATATTTT
CASSVVPGPATGDGTIYF
>NA|TRBD2|TRBV6-2/TRBV6-3|TRBJ2-7
TGTGCCAGCAGCCAGGGACTAGCGACATACGAGCAGTACTTC
CASSQGLATYEQYF
>NA|TRBD1|TRBV5-1|TRBJ2-3
TGCGCCAGCAGCCACGGGACAGCCGTCACAGATACGCAGTATTTT
CASSHGTAVTDTQYF
>NA|NA|TRBV29-1|TRBJ1-4
TGCAGCGTTGGAGGGTTTAATAATGAAAAACTGTTTTTT
CSVGGFNNEKLFF
>NA|TRBD1|TRBV5-1|TRBJ1-1
TGCGCCAGCAGCGGGGGACAGGGGGTGAACACTGAAGCTTTCTTT
CASSGGQGVNTEAFF
>NA|NA|TRBV7-9|TRBJ2-4
TGTGCCAGCAGCTCAATCCAGGGGTTCAAAAACATTCAGTACTTC
CASSSIQGFKNIQYF
>NA|NA|TRBV7-8|TRBJ2-7
TGTGCCAGCAGCTTAGGGCCTAGCGAGCAGTACTTC
CASSLGPSEQYF
>NA|TRBD1|TRBV27|TRBJ2-7
TGTGCCAGCAGTTTAGGACAGGGGGACTACGAGCAGTACTTC
CASSLGQGDYEQYF
>NA|TRBD1|TRBV9|TRBJ1-6
TGTGCCAGCAGCAGGACAGGGGGTAATTCACCCCTCCACTTT
CASSRTGGNSPLHF
>few|NA|TRBV3-1/TRBV3-2|TRBJ1-3
TGTGCCAGCACCGACAACAGGGACTCTGGAAACACCATATATTTT
CASTDNRDSGNTIYF
>NA|TRBD1|TRBV27|TRBJ1-5
TGTGCCAGCAGTCCCGGACAGGGTTATCAGCCCCAGCATTTT
CASSPGQGYQPQHF
>NA|TRBD1|TRBV5-1|TRBJ2-1
TGCGCCAGCAGCTTGGACCGGACAGGGCTCTACAATGAGCAGTTCTTC
CASSLDRTGLYNEQFF
>NA|NA|TRBV13|TRBJ2-1
TGTGCCAGCAGCGGCGACAGCTACAATGAGCAGTTCTTC
CASSGDSYNEQFF
>NA|TRBD1|TRBV5-1|TRBJ1-2
TGCGCCAGCAGCTTATCCGGGACAGGGGATCGTGGTGGCTACACCTTC
CASSLSGTGDRGGYTF
>once|NA|TRBV30|TRBJ1-2
TGTGCCTGGAGCGTGGCAGGGGCGGTCTATGGCTACACCTTC
CAWSVAGAVYGYTF
>few|TRBD1|TRBV2|TRBJ1-5
TGTGCCAGCAGTTCGGACAGGGGTTGGAATCAGCCCCAGCATTTT
CASSSDRGWNQPQHF
>NA|NA|TRBV28|TRBJ1-5
TGTGCCAGCAGTGGCGGGGGAGGTCAGCCCCAGCATTTT
CASSGGGGQPQHF
>NA|NA|TRBV15|TRBJ2-3
TGTGCCACCAGCAGAGAGGGGGCATCGGGTATAGATACGCAGTATTTT
CATSREGASGIDTQYF
>NA|NA|TRBV29-1|TRBJ1-2
TGCAGCGCCGACGGGGGAGCGAGGGGCTACACCTTC
CSADGGARGYTF
>NA|TRBD1|TRBV5-1|TRBJ2-5
TGCGCCAGCAGCTTTAATCCACAGGGGATCCAAGAGACCCAGTACTTC
CASSFNPQGIQETQYF
>NA|TRBD2|TRBV5-1|TRBJ2-7
TGCGCCAGCAGCTACGGTAGCGGGAGAGTCGAGCAGTACTTC
CASSYGSGRVEQYF